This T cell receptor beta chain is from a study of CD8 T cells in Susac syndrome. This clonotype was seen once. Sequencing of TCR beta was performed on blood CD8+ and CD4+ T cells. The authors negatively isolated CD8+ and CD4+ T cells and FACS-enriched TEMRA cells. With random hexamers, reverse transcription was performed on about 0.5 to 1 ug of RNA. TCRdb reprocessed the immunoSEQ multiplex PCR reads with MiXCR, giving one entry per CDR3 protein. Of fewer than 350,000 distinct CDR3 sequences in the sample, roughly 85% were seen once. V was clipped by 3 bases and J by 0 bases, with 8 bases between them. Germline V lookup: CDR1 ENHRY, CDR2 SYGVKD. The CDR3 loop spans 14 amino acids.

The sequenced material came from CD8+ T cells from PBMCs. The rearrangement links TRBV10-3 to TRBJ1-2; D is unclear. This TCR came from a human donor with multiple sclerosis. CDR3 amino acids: CAISDGEANYGYTF. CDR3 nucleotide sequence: TGTGCCATCAGTGATGGGGAAGCTAACTATGGCTACACCTTC.